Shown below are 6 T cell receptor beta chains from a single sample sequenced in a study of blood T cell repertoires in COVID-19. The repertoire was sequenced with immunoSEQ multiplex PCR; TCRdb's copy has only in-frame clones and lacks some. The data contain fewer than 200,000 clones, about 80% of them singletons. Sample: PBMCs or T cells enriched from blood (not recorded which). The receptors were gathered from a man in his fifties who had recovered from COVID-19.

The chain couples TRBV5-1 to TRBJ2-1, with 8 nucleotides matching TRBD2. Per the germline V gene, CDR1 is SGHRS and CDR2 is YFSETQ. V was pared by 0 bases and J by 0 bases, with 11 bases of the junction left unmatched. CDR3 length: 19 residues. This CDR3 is CASSLVSTSGLSSYNEQFF. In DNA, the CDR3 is TGCGCCAGCAGCTTGGTATCTACTAGCGGATTAAGCTCCTACAATGAGCAGTTCTTC. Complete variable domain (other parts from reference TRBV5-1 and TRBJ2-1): KAGVTQTPRYLIKTRGQQVTLSCSPISGHRSVSWYQQTPGQGLQFLFEYFSETQRNKGNFPGRFSGRQFSNSRSEMNVSTLELGDSALYLCASSLVSTSGLSSYNEQFFGPGTRLTVL.

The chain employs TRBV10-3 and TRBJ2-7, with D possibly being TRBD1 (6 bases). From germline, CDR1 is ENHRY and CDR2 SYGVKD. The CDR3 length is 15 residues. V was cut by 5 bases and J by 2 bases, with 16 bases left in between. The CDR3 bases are TGTGCCATCAGTAACGGGGCCGACAGGACCTACGAGCAGTACTTC. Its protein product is CAISNGADRTYEQYF.

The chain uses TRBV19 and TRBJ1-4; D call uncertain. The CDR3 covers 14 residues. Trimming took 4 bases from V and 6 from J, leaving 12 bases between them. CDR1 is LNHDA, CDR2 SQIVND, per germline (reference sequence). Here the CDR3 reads CASSSGRGYEKLFF. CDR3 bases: TGTGCCAGTAGTAGTGGCCGCGGTTATGAAAAACTGTTTTTT.

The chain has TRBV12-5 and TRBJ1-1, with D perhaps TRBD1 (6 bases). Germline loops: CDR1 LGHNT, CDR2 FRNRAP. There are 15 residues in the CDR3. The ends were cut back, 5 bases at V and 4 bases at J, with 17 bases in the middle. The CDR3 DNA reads TGTGCTAGTGGTCAACGGGGGCGCGGGAGCACTGAAGCTTTCTTT. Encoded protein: CASGQRGRGSTEAFF.

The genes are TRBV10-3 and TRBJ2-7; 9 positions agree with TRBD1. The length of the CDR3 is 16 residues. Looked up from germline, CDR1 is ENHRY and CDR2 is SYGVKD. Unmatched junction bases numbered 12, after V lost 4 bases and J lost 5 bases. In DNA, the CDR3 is TGTGCCATCAGTGGCACAACCGGGACAGGGTCCAACGAGCAGTACTTC. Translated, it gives CAISGTTGTGSNEQYF.

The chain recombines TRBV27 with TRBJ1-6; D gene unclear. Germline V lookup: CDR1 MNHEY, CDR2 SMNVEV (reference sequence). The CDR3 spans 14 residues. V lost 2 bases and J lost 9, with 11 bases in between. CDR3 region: CASSLGLEASPLHF. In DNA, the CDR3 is TGTGCCAGCAGTTTAGGTCTCGAGGCTTCACCCCTCCACTTT.